A single sample gave rise to the 32 T cell receptor beta chains below, sequenced in a study of molecular identifiers for immune sequencing clone quantification. TCRdb reprocessed the PCR reads via MiXCR and lists one record per CDR3 protein. The sample yields some 320,000 distinct CDR3 sequences, roughly a quarter seen once. The sequencing input was naive CD8+ T cells from blood, with Jurkat cell RNA spiked in. The subset is: FACS-sorted CD8+CD4-CCR7+CD45RA+ naive T cells. Source of these receptors: a human donor in good health. Some libraries in this study had Jurkat cell RNA spiked in.

This clonotype was found many times. The rearrangement joins TRBV19 to TRBJ2-1; 15 nucleotides match TRBD2. Losses at the gene ends were 5 bases for V and 4 bases for J; bases not matched to a gene: 0. This CDR3 is 15 amino acids long. Germline CDR1 and CDR2: LNHDA and SQIVND (reference sequence). The CDR3 loop reads CASSGLAGGYNEQFF. The CDR3, as DNA: TGTGCCAGTAGTGGACTAGCGGGAGGGTACAATGAGCAGTTCTTC.

This clonotype occurred many times. The gene calls are TRBV2 and TRBJ2-2; D is uncertain. This CDR3 is 16 amino acids long. The V end was cut by 7 bases, the J end by 0 bases, with 15 bases between. Germline CDR1 is SNHLY and CDR2 is FYNNEI. CDR3 residues: CASIGLERSNTGELFF. For the CDR3, the DNA is TGTGCCAGCATAGGGTTAGAAAGATCGAACACCGGGGAGCTGTTTTTT.

In this sample, this clonotype turned up a few times. The rearrangement joins TRBV7-2 to TRBJ2-3; 7 bases line up with TRBD1. The CDR3 consists of 16 residues. V lost 5 bases to trimming and J lost 0 bases; unmatched junction nucleotides: 8. Germline lookup yields CDR1 SGHTA and CDR2 FQGNSA. The CDR3 region is CASSGIGTASTDTQYF. In nucleotides, the CDR3 is TGTGCCAGCAGCGGCATAGGGACAGCGAGCACAGATACGCAGTATTTT.

Ten or more counts support this clonotype. This chain joins TRBV7-9 and TRBJ1-1; tentative D call: TRBD1 (6 bases). This CDR3 is built from 15 residues. Trimming took off 4 bases at V and 1 base at J, with 13 bases between the two ends. Germline CDR1 reads SEHNR; CDR2 reads FQNEAQ (reference sequence). The CDR3 DNA follows: TGTGCCAGCAGCTCTTCAGGGGCACCGAACACTGAAGCTTTCTTT. Protein: CASSSSGAPNTEAFF.

In its sample, this clonotype was seen a few times. The V and J genes are TRBV19 and TRBJ2-7, with 7 nucleotides matching TRBD1. The CDR3 covers 14 residues. Trimming at V came to 5 bases and at J to 5 bases, leaving 9 bases not matched to a gene. Looked up from germline, CDR1 is LNHDA and CDR2 is SQIVND (reference sequence). CDR3 residues: CASSDDRDSNEQYF. CDR3 DNA: TGTGCCAGTAGTGACGACAGGGATTCTAACGAGCAGTACTTC.

Concerning this clonotype: This may stem from a read error, because a much larger clone lies one nucleotide away. The conserved closing phenylalanine or tryptophan is absent in this CDR3, likely reflecting a read error. This chain connects TRBV28 to TRBJ1-1; the D gene is possibly TRBD1 (6 bases). CDR1 and CDR2 from the germline V gene are MDHEN and SYDVKM. This CDR3 region has 13 residues. V was clipped by 3 bases and J by 4 bases, with 9 bases between them. The CDR3 loop is CASSFRGSTEAFS. Here the CDR3 DNA reads TGTGCCAGCAGTTTTAGGGGGAGCACTGAAGCTTTCTCT.

The rearrangement links TRBV19 to TRBJ2-4, with a weak D call TRBD2 (6 bases). The CDR3 extends over 12 amino acids. With 7 bases removed from V and 11 bases from J, the gap between germline ends came to 15 bases. The germline CDR1 and CDR2 sequences are LNHDA and SQIVND (reference sequence). The CDR3 protein is CASNQYPGVQYF. The CDR3 nucleotides are TGTGCCAGTAATCAATACCCGGGGGTTCAGTACTTC.

Turning to this clonotype: Possible read error: a much larger clone is one base away. The chain employs TRBV15 and TRBJ2-1, with 11 bases identical to TRBD1. Germline V gene lookup returns CDR1 LNHNV and CDR2 YYDKDF (reference sequence). This CDR3 region has 14 residues. J lost 7 bases, V lost 8 bases, and 7 bases had no gene match. CDR3 sequence: CATGTGQGANEQFF. The CDR3 DNA reads TGTGCCACCGGCACCGGACAGGGGGCAAATGAGCAGTTCTTC.

This clonotype was seen only a few times. The chain recombines TRBV11-2 with TRBJ2-3; perhaps TRBD2 as D (6 bases). Per the germline V gene, CDR1 is SGHAT and CDR2 is FQNNGV. The V end lost 6 bases, the J end lost 2 bases, and 15 bases lay between the germline ends. The length of the CDR3 is 15 residues. Here the CDR3 DNA reads TGTGCCAGCAGTTTGGGACTGACGAACACAGATACGCAGTATTTT. Its protein product is CASSLGLTNTDTQYF.

This clonotype was observed many times. In DNA form, the CDR3 reads TGTGCCAGCAGCTTGGAGGGGTCAGGGCAGCCAGATACGCAGTATTTT. Amino acids: CASSLEGSGQPDTQYF. The chain recombines TRBV5-6 with TRBJ2-3; possibly TRBD1 for D (5 bases). V was cut by 0 bases and J by 4 bases, with 15 bases left in between. This CDR3 region has 16 residues. In germline, CDR1 is SGHDT, CDR2 YYEEEE.

The chain joins TRBV29-1 to TRBJ1-2; TRBD1 is a possible D gene (6 bases). The CDR3 has 15 residues. Per germline, CDR1 SQVTM and CDR2 ANQGSEA. The CDR3 region has the DNA TGCAGTACCGCAGTGGACAGTACTGCTAACTATGGCTACACCTTC. It translates to CSTAVDSTANYGYTF. Complete variable domain (other parts from reference TRBV29-1 and TRBJ1-2): SAVISQKPSRDICQRGTSLTIQCQVDSQVTMMFWYRQQPGQSLTLIATANQGSEATYESGFVIDKFPISRPNLTFSTLTVSNMSPEDSSIYLCSTAVDSTANYGYTFGSGTRLTVV.

As to this clonotype: This likely comes from a read error, as the CDR3 has no conserved phenylalanine or tryptophan at its end. V and J are TRBV4-1 and TRBJ2-5; no clear D gene. This CDR3 has 16 residues. Per germline, CDR1 MGHRA and CDR2 YSYEKL. With 0 bases removed from V and 0 bases from J, the gap between germline ends came to 11 bases. CDR3 in amino acids: CASSQEVGLNQETQYL. DNA for the CDR3: TGCGCCAGCAGCCAAGAAGTCGGATTAAACCAAGAGACCCAGTACCTC.

This clonotype came up many times. The rearrangement uses TRBV15 and TRBJ1-2; TRBD1 matches at 8 bases. Trimming removed 0 bases from V and 6 bases from J; junction bases left unmatched: 15. The CDR3 is made up of 18 amino acids. Germline-derived CDR1 and CDR2 are LNHNV and YYDKDF (reference sequence). CDR3 residues: CATSRDRRFYDRGDGYTF. CDR3 coding DNA: TGTGCCACCAGCAGAGATCGTCGTTTTTATGACAGGGGAGATGGCTACACCTTC. Drawing the rest from reference TRBV15 and TRBJ1-2, the complete variable domain is DAMVIQNPRYQVTQFGKPVTLSCSQTLNHNVMYWYQQKSSQAPKLLFHYYDKDFNNEADTPDNFQSRRPNTSFCFLDIRSPGLGDTAMYLCATSRDRRFYDRGDGYTFGSGTRLTVV.

Concerning this clonotype: This sequence may be a read error, since a much larger clone differs from it by one base. The chain combines TRBV7-2 with TRBJ1-4; no clear D gene. Trimming cost V 5 bases and J 8 bases, with 9 bases left between them. The germline gives CDR1 SGHTA, CDR2 FQGNSA. The CDR3 loop spans 12 amino acids. CDR3 residues: CASSKDLEKLFF. In nucleotides, the CDR3 is TGTGCCAGCAGCAAGGACCTGGAAAAACTGTTTTTT.

This clonotype appeared many times. The rearrangement uses TRBV6-5 and TRBJ2-5; a weak D match, TRBD2 (6 bases). Germline V gene data show CDR1 as MNHEY and CDR2 as SVGAGI. V lost 4 bases to trimming and J lost 3 bases, with 12 bases between them. The CDR3 spans 14 residues. CDR3 region: CASSSVSGEETQYF. The DNA of the CDR3 is TGTGCCAGCAGTTCTGTCTCGGGAGAAGAGACCCAGTACTTC.

This clonotype was detected many times. The rearrangement joins TRBV28 to TRBJ2-7; D is undetermined. The ends were cut back, 3 bases at V and 5 bases at J, with 11 bases in the middle. Germline-derived CDR1 and CDR2 are MDHEN and SYDVKM. The CDR3 contains 13 residues. The CDR3 spells CASSLVPRDEQYF. The CDR3 DNA sequence: TGTGCCAGCAGTTTGGTCCCCCGGGACGAGCAGTACTTC.

V gene TRBV5-6 combines with J gene TRBJ2-4, with D maybe TRBD1 (5 bases). Per germline, CDR1 SGHDT and CDR2 YYEEEE. There are 16 residues in the CDR3. Trimming took 3 bases from V and 14 from J, leaving 27 bases between them. DNA for the CDR3: TGTGCCAGCAGCTCACCAGGGTCGGACATGGCTTTTGGAGAGTACTTC. Amino acid sequence: CASSSPGSDMAFGEYF.

The V gene is TRBV11-2, the J gene TRBJ2-5, with D possibly being TRBD1 (6 bases). The CDR3 loop spans 14 amino acids. Trimming shortened V by 2 bases and J by 0 bases, and 7 bases separated the two germline ends. Germline CDR1 and CDR2: SGHAT and FQNNGV. DNA for the CDR3: TGTGCCAGCAGCTTATCAGGGGACCAAGAGACCCAGTACTTC. Amino acid sequence: CASSLSGDQETQYF.

This chain uses TRBV10-3 with TRBJ2-7, with 7 bases aligning to TRBD1. The ends lost 1 base at V and 3 bases at J; junction bases unmatched: 3. The CDR3 is 14 residues long. Germline CDR1 is ENHRY and CDR2 is SYGVKD. As DNA, the CDR3 is TGTGCCATCAGTGAGTGGGACAGTAACTACGAGCAGTACTTC. It translates to CAISEWDSNYEQYF.

This clonotype has at least ten counts. The rearrangement joins TRBV4-2 to TRBJ1-5; D gene uncertain. Germline V CDR1 and CDR2: LGHNA, YNFKEQ. The CDR3 extends over 15 amino acids. V lost 2 bases and J lost 4, with 12 bases in between. CDR3 sequence reads: CASSQLVSGNQPQHF. DNA for the CDR3: TGTGCCAGCAGCCAATTGGTGTCAGGAAATCAGCCCCAGCATTTT.

This clonotype appeared many times. The chain employs TRBV7-9 and TRBJ2-5; 8 bases agree with TRBD2. V lost 2 bases and J lost 2; bases outside the gene matches: 4. Germline assignment: CDR1 SEHNR and CDR2 FQNEAQ (reference sequence). CDR3 length: 15 residues. The CDR3 DNA reads TGTGCCAGCAGCTTATTAGCGGGGCGACAAGAGACCCAGTACTTC. Its protein product is CASSLLAGRQETQYF.

This clonotype has a handful of counts. The chain has TRBV28 and TRBJ2-2; no clear D gene. CDR3 length: 14 residues. The germline CDR1 and CDR2 sequences are MDHEN and SYDVKM. The ends were cut back, 5 bases at V and 9 bases at J, with 16 bases in the middle. The DNA for the CDR3 is TGTGCCAGCAGTATCCTCCATGGTACCAGGGAGCTGTTTTTT. This codes for CASSILHGTRELFF.

This clonotype was observed a handful of times. The chain links TRBV9 to TRBJ1-2, with D perhaps matching TRBD1 (5 bases). V shed 4 bases and J shed 5 bases, with 15 bases lying between them. The CDR3 has 14 residues. Germline loops: CDR1 SGDLS, CDR2 YYNGEE. The CDR3 reads CASSPSLGTYGYTF. CDR3 DNA: TGTGCCAGCAGCCCTAGTCTAGGGACGTATGGCTACACCTTC.

The rearrangement links TRBV7-9 to TRBJ2-7; 7 nucleotides line up with TRBD1. CDR1 and CDR2 (germline): SEHNR, FQNEAQ (reference sequence). The junction had 7 bases not matched to a gene; V was cut back by 4 bases and J by 1 base. The CDR3 totals 15 residues. The CDR3 protein is CASSSDRVRSYEQYF. CDR3 nucleotides: TGTGCCAGCAGCTCTGACAGGGTTAGATCCTACGAGCAGTACTTC.

This clonotype was counted at least ten times. V and J are TRBV7-2 and TRBJ2-1; D remains unclear. CDR3 length: 15 amino acids. Between the trimmed V and J ends, which lost 0 bases and 3 bases, there was a span of 9 bases. CDR1 is SGHTA and CDR2 is FQGNSA in the germline V gene. In nucleotides, the CDR3 is TGTGCCAGCAGCTTAGCGTCTGGCGACTACAATGAGCAGTTCTTC. Translating it yields CASSLASGDYNEQFF.

In regard to this clonotype: The junction departs from the called germline gene at one end, perhaps through a read error. The chain recombines TRBV5-6 with TRBJ1-5, with D hard to call. This CDR3 is 15 amino acids long. Germline V gene sequence: CDR1 SGHDT, CDR2 YYEEEE. The CDR3 reads CASSLRRASSQPQHF. The CDR3 DNA follows: TGTGCCAGCAGCTTAAGGAGGGCGAGCAGTCAGCCCCAGCATTTT.

CDR3 bases: TGCGCCAGCAGCCAAGATCAAACCCAAGAGACCCAGTACTTC. The encoded protein is CASSQDQTQETQYF. This chain links TRBV4-1 with TRBJ2-5; D call uncertain. The germline V gene has CDR1 MGHRA and CDR2 YSYEKL. Trimming shortened V by 0 bases and J by 1 base, and 6 bases separated the two germline ends. The CDR3 extends over 14 amino acids.

This chain joins TRBV12-3 or TRBV12-4 and TRBJ1-5; D is perhaps TRBD1 (6 bases). Trimming shortened V by 2 bases and J by 7 bases, and 18 bases separated the two germline ends. This CDR3 has 16 residues. The CDR3 nucleotides are TGTGCCAGCAGTTTAACTAGGTTGGGGGGCGGCCAGCCCCAGCATTTT. It encodes CASSLTRLGGGQPQHF.

The chain has TRBV3-1 and TRBJ2-3, with 14 bases lining up with TRBD2. V lost 0 bases and J lost 0; bases outside the gene matches: 5. The CDR3 is 19 residues long. Germline V gives CDR1 LGHDT, CDR2 YNNKEL (reference sequence). The DNA for the CDR3 is TGTGCCAGCAGCCAAGACGGGACTAGCGGGGGTACTAGCACAGATACGCAGTATTTT. It codes for CASSQDGTSGGTSTDTQYF.

This clonotype was detected many times. V usage is TRBV27 and J usage is TRBJ2-5, with 8 bases that match TRBD1. Losses at the gene ends were 9 bases for V and 2 bases for J; bases not matched to a gene: 5. CDR1 MNHEY and CDR2 SMNVEV come from the germline V gene (reference sequence). The CDR3 totals 13 residues. The CDR3: CARPGQGQETQYF. The CDR3, as DNA: TGTGCCAGACCTGGACAGGGTCAAGAGACCCAGTACTTC.

This clonotype has only a few counts. The CDR3 spells CASSPPGATDTQYF. The CDR3 coding sequence is TGTGCCAGCTCACCACCGGGAGCAACAGATACGCAGTATTTT. This chain connects TRBV18 to TRBJ2-3; possibly TRBD2 for D (5 bases). Germline assignment: CDR1 KGHSH and CDR2 LQKENI. Trimming pared 0 bases from V and 3 bases from J, leaving 7 bases between. CDR3 length: 14 amino acids.

This clonotype was counted a few times. The CDR3 region is CATSDLTGLNEQFF. CDR3 in DNA: TGTGCCACCAGTGATTTGACAGGGCTGAATGAGCAGTTCTTC. The V gene is TRBV24-1, the J gene TRBJ2-1; D may be TRBD1 (6 bases). This CDR3 region has 14 residues. Germline-derived CDR1 and CDR2 are KGHDR and SFDVKD. The germline V and J ends were trimmed by 0 bases and 7 bases, with 9 bases remaining between them.